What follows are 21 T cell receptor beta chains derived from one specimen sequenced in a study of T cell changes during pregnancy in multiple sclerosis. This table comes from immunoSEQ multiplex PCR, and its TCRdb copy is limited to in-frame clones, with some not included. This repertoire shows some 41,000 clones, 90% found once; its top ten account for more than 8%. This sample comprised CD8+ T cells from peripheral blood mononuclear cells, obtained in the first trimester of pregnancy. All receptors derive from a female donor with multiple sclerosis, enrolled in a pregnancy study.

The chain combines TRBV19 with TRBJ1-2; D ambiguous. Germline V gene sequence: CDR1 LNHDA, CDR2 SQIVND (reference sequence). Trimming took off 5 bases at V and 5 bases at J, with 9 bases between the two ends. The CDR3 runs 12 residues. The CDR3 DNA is TGTGCCAGTAGTGCACAGATATATGGCTACACCTTC. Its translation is CASSAQIYGYTF.

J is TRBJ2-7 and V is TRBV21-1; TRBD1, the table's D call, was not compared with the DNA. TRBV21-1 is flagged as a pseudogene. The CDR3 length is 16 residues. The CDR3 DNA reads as TGTGCCAGCAGAACCGGGGACAGGGGTACCCCCTACGAGCAGTACTTC. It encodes CASRTGDRGTPYEQYF.

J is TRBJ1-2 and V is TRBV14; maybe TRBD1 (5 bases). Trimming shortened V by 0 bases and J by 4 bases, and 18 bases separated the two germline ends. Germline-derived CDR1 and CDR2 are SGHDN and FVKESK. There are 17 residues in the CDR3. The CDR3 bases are TGTGCCAGCAGCCAAGATCTATGGGGGAGGGGTCCCTATGGCTACACCTTC. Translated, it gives CASSQDLWGRGPYGYTF.

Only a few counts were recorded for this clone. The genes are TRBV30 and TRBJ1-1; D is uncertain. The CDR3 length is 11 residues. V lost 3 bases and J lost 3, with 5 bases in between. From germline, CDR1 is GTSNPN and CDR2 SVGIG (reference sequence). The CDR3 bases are TGTGCCTGGAGAGACTACACTGAAGCTTTCTTT. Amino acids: CAWRDYTEAFF. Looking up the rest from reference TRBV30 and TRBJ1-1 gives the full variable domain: SQTIHQWPATLVQPVGSPLSLECTVEGTSNPNLYWYRQAAGRGLQLLFYSVGIGQISSEVPQNLSASRPQDRQFILSSKKLLLSDSGFYLCAWRDYTEAFFGQGTRLTVV.

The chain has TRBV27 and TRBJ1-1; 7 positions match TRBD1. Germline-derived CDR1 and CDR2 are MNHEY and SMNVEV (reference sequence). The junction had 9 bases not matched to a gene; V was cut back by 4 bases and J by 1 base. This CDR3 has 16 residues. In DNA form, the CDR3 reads TGTGCCAGCAGTTCCCTACAGGGGCCAGGGAACACTGAAGCTTTCTTT. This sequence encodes CASSSLQGPGNTEAFF.

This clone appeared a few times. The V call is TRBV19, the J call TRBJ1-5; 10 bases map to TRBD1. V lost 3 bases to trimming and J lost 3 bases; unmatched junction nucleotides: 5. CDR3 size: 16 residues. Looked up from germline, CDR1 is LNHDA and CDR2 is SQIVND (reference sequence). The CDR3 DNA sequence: TGTGCCAGTAGTATCGACAGGGGGCTCCCCAATCAGCCCCAGCATTTT. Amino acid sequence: CASSIDRGLPNQPQHF.

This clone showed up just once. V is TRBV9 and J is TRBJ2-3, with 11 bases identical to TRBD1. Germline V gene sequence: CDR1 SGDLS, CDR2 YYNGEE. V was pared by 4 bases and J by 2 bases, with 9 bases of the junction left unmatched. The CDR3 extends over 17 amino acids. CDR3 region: CASSPSGTGGFTDTQYF. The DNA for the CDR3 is TGTGCCAGCAGCCCTTCCGGGACAGGGGGGTTCACAGATACGCAGTATTTT.

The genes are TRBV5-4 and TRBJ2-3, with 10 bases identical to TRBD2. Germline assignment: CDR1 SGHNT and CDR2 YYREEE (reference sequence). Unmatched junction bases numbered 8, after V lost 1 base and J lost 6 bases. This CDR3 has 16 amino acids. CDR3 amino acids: CASSLTSGVDADTQYF. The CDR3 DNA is TGTGCCAGCAGCTTGACTAGCGGGGTTGATGCGGATACGCAGTATTTT.

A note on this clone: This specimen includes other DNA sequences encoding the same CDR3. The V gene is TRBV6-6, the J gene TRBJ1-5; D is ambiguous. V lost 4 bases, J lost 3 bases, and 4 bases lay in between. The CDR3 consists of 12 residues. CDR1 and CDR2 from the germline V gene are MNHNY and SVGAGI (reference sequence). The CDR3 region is CASSFLNQPQHF. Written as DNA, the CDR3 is TGTGCCAGCAGTTTTCTCAATCAGCCCCAGCATTTT.

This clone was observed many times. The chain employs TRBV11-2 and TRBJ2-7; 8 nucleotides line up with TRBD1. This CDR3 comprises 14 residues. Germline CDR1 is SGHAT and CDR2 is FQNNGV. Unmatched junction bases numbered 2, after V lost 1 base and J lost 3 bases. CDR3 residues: CASSLGGQGYEQYF. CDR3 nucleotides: TGTGCCAGCAGCTTAGGTGGACAGGGCTACGAGCAGTACTTC.

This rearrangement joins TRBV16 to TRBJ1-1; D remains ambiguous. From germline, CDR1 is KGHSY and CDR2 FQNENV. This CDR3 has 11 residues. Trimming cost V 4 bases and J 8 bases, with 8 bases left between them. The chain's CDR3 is CASSPDFEAFF. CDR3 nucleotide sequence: TGTGCCAGCAGCCCCGACTTCGAAGCTTTCTTT. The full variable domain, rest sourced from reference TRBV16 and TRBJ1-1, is GEEVAQTPKHLVRGEGQKAKLYCAPIKGHSYVFWYQQVLKNEFKFLISFQNENVFDETGMPKERFSAKCLPNSPCSLEIQATKLEDSAVYFCASSPDFEAFFGQGTRLTVV.

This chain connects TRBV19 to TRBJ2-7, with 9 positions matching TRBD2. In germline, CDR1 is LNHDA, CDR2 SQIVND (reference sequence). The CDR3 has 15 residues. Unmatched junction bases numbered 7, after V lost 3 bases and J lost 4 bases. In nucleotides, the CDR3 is TGTGCCAGTAGTATGACTACTAGCGGGCATTACGAGCAGTACTTC. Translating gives CASSMTTSGHYEQYF.

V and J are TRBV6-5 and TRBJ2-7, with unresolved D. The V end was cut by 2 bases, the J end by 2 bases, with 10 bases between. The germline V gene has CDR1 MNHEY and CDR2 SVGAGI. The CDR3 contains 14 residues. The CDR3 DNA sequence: TGTGCCAGCAGTTACGGTGTCGGTCCCTACGAGCAGTACTTC. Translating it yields CASSYGVGPYEQYF.

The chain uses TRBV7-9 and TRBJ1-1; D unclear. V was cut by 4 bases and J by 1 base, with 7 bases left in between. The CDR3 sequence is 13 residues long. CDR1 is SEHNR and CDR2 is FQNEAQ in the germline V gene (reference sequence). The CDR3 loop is CASSSPGNTEAFF. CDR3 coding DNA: TGTGCCAGCAGCTCCCCCGGGAACACTGAAGCTTTCTTT.

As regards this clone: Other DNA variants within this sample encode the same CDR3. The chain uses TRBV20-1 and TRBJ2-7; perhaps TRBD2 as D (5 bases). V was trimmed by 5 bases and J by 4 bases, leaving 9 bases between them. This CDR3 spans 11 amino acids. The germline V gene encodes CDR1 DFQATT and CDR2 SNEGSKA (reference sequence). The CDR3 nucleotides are TGCAGTGCTCGCCGGGGTTACGAGCAGTACTTC. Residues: CSARRGYEQYF.

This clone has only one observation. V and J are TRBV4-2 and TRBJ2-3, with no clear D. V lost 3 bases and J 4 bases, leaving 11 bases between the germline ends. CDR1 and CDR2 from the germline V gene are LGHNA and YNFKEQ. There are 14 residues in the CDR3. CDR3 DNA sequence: TGTGCCAGCAGCCAGGCCCCCCCTTCAGATACGCAGTATTTT. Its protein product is CASSQAPPSDTQYF.

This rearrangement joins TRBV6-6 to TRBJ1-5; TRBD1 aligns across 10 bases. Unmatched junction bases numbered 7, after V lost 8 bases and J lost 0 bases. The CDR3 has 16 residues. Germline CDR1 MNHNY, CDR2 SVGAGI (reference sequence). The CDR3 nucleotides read TGTGCCAGCGGGGTAGGACAGGGGGATAGCAATCAGCCCCAGCATTTT. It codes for CASGVGQGDSNQPQHF.

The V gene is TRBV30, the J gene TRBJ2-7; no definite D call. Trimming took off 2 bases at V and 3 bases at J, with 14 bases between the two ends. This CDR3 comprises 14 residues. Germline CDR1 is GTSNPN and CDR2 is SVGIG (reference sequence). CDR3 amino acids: CAWSWSESDYEQYF. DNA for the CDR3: TGTGCCTGGAGTTGGTCGGAGTCAGACTACGAGCAGTACTTC. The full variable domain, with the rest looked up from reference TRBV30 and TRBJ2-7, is SQTIHQWPATLVQPVGSPLSLECTVEGTSNPNLYWYRQAAGRGLQLLFYSVGIGQISSEVPQNLSASRPQDRQFILSSKKLLLSDSGFYLCAWSWSESDYEQYFGPGTRLTVT.

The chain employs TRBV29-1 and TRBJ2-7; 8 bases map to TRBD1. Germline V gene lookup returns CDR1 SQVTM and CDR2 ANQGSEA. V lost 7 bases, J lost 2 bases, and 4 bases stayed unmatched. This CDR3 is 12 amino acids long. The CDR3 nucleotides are TGCAGCGGCACAGGGGGAACCTACGAGCAGTACTTC. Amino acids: CSGTGGTYEQYF.

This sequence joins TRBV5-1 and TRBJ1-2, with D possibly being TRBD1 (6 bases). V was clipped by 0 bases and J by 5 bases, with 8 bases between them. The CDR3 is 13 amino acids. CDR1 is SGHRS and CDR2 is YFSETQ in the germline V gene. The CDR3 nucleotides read TGCGCCAGCAGCTTGGACAGGGAGTATGGCTACACCTTC. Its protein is CASSLDREYGYTF.

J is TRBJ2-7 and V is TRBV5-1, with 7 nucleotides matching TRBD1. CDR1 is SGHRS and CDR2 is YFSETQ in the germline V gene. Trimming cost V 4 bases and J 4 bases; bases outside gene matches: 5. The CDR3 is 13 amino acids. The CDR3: CASSPDREYEQYF. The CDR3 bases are TGCGCCAGCAGCCCTGACAGGGAGTACGAGCAGTACTTC.